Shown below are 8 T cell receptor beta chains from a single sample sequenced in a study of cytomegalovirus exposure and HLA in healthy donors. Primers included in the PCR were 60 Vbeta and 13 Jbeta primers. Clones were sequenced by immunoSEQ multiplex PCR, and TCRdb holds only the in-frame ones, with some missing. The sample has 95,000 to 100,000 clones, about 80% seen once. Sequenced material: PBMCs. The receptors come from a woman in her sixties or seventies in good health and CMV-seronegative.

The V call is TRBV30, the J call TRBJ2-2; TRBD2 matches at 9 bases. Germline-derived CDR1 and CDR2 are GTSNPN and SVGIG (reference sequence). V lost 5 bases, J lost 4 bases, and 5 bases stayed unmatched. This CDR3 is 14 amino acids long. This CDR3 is CAWVSGRSTGELFF. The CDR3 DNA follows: TGTGCCTGGGTTAGCGGGAGAAGCACCGGGGAGCTGTTTTTT.

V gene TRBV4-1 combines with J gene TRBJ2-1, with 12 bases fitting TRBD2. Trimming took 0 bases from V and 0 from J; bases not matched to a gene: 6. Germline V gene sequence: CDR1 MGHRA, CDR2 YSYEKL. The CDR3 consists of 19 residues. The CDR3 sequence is CASSQDPTSGGLSYNEQFF. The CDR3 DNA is TGCGCCAGCAGCCAAGACCCGACTAGCGGGGGCCTCTCCTACAATGAGCAGTTCTTC.

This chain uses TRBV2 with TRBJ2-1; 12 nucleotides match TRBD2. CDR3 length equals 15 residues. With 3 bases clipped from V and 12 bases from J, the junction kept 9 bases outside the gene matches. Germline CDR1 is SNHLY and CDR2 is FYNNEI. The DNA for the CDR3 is TGTGCCAGCAGTGACAGGACTAGCGGGATATCAACGCAGTTCTTC. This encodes CASSDRTSGISTQFF. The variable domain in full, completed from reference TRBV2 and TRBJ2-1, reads EPEVTQTPSHQVTQMGQEVILRCVPISNHLYFYWYRQILGQKVEFLVSFYNNEISEKSEIFDDQFSVERPDGSNFTLKIRSTKLEDSAMYFCASSDRTSGISTQFFGPGTRLTVL.

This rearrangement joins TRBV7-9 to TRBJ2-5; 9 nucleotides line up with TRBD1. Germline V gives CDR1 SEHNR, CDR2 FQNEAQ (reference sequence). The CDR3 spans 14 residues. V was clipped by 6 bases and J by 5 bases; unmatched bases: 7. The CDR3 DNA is TGTGCCAGCAGGGCCGGGACAGGGCGCGAGACCCAGTACTTC. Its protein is CASRAGTGRETQYF.

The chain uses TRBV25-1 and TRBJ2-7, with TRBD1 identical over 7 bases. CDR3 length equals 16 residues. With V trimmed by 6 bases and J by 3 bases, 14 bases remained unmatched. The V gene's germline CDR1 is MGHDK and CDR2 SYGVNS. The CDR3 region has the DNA TGTGCCAGCAGCCCTATAGTCCCCGGACAGGACTACGAGCAGTACTTC. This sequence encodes CASSPIVPGQDYEQYF.

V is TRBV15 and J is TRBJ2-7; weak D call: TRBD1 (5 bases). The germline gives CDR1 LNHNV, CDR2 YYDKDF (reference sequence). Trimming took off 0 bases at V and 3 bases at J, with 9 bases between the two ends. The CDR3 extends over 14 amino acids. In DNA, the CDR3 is TGTGCCACCAGCAGAGAAGGGGTTGTCTACGAGCAGTACTTC. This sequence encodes CATSREGVVYEQYF.

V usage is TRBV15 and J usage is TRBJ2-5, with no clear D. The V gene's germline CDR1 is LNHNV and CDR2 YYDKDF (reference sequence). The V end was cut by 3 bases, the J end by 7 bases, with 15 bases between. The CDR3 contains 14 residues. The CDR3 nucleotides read TGTGCCACCAGCAGTCTTCTGATTCCAGGGACCCAGTACTTC. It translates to CATSSLLIPGTQYF.

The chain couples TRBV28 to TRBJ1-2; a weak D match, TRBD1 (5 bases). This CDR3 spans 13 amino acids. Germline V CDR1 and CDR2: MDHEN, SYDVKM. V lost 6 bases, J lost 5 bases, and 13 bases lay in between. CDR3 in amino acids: CASRTGTLYGYTF. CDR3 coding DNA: TGTGCCAGCAGAACCGGGACTCTATATGGCTACACCTTC.